This is a list of T cell receptor beta chains from one sample in a study of T-cell memory formation after mild COVID-19. One entry per CDR3 protein results from TCRdb running MiXCR on the 5' RACE reads. The table has under 350,000 distinct CDR3 sequences, about 17% seen once. Material: PBMCs or a T cell subset sorted from them (not recorded which). All receptors derive from a man aged 18 to 29 who had mild COVID-19 (a few samples of this study predate the infection). Cell type and time point are not known. CDR3s include the opening cysteine and the closing phenylalanine or tryptophan. Each record gives: V gene, CDR3 protein.

V gene: TRBV4-1
CDR3 protein: CASSPIIRGPPGEQFF

V gene: TRBV25-1
CDR3 protein: CASRSRAASPLHF

V gene: TRBV5-1
CDR3 protein: CAASRDSLDTQYF

V gene: TRBV5-1
CDR3 protein: CASSDNSGGVTDTQYF

V gene: TRBV9
CDR3 protein: CASSVDPGLSGELFF

V gene: TRBV3-2
CDR3 protein: CASSQDNQPQHF

V gene: TRBV10-2
CDR3 protein: CASSESRQAKNTEAFF

V gene: TRBV4-1
CDR3 protein: CASSQSAPGGDEQFF

V gene: TRBV7-8
CDR3 protein: CASSSNPAETQYF

V gene: TRBV11-2
CDR3 protein: CASSPSWGAFF

V gene: TRBV5-1
CDR3 protein: CASSRSGAGGEPYNEQFF

V gene: TRBV18
CDR3 protein: CASSPRSGPADTQYF

V gene: TRBV5-6
CDR3 protein: CASSLVRGTTHTEAFF

V gene: TRBV5-1
CDR3 protein: CASSSLGAGDTEAFF

V gene: TRBV7-9
CDR3 protein: CASSHPSIYPYEQYF

V gene: TRBV11-2
CDR3 protein: CASSGHRGSNQPQHF

V gene: TRBV5-1
CDR3 protein: CASSFDKSTDTQYF

V gene: TRBV20-1
CDR3 protein: CSADTGFGNQPQHF

V gene: TRBV27
CDR3 protein: CASMQPGGEQYF

V gene: TRBV7-2
CDR3 protein: CASSLVGTGSGQPQHF

V gene: TRBV6-5
CDR3 protein: CASSRQKVDTQYF

V gene: TRBV7-9
CDR3 protein: CASSFGQVGQPQHF

V gene: TRBV15
CDR3 protein: CATSNYGAGANVLTF

V gene: TRBV20-1
CDR3 protein: CSAAFGGAGTGELFF

V gene: TRBV7-2
CDR3 protein: CASSPQGALSTDTQYF

V gene: TRBV2
CDR3 protein: CASSELPAGSYEQYF

V gene: TRBV6-4
CDR3 protein: CASSGSHLGDTQYF

V gene: TRBV5-1
CDR3 protein: CASSWGQGQETQYF

V gene: TRBV20-1
CDR3 protein: CSAPMGDSNQPQHF

V gene: TRBV25-1
CDR3 protein: CASSRPPANTEAFF

V gene: TRBV5-5
CDR3 protein: CASSLEYGPHNQPQHF

V gene: TRBV24-1
CDR3 protein: CATSERGGETQYF

V gene: TRBV20-1
CDR3 protein: CSASRDIRNYGYTF

V gene: TRBV7-9
CDR3 protein: CASWSGNIQYF

V gene: TRBV20-1
CDR3 protein: CSALGGTGWYIEAFF

V gene: TRBV5-6
CDR3 protein: CASTSDRGEKLFF

V gene: TRBV7-6
CDR3 protein: CASSPLAGAGGDTQYF

V gene: TRBV4-1
CDR3 protein: CASSQETNPSTDTQYF